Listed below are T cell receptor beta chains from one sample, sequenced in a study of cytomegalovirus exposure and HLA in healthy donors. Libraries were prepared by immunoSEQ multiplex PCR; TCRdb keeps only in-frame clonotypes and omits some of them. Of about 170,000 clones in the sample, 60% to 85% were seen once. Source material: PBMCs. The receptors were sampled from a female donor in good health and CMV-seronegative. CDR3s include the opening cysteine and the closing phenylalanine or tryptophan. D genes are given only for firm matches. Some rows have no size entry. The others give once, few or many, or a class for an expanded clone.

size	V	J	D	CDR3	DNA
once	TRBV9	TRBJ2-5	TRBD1	CASSTTGSGETQYF	TGTGCCAGCAGCACGACAGGGTCGGGGGAGACCCAGTACTTC
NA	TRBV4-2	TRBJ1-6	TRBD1	CASSLDRGRRNSPLHF	TGTGCCAGCAGCCTGGACAGGGGGCGGAGAAATTCACCCCTCCACTTT
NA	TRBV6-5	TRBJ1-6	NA	CASSYNGAAGMSLHF	TGTGCCAGCAGTTACAATGGGGCTGCGGGGATGTCCCTCCACTTT
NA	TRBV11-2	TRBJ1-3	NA	CASSFSAGVSSGNTIYF	TGTGCCAGCAGCTTTTCGGCCGGAGTGAGCTCTGGAAACACCATATATTTT
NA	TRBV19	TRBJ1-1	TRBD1	CASTAGQGRSNTEAFF	TGTGCCAGTACCGCGGGACAGGGGAGATCTAACACTGAAGCTTTCTTT
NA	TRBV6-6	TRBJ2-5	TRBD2	CASDPGPSGIQETQYF	TGTGCCAGCGATCCCGGGCCTAGCGGGATACAAGAGACCCAGTACTTC
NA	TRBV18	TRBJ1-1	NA	CASSPLQGLAEAFF	TGTGCCAGCTCACCTTTACAGGGCCTCGCTGAAGCTTTCTTT
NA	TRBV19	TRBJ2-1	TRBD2	CASGGLAGANEQFF	TGTGCCAGTGGGGGACTAGCGGGGGCAAATGAGCAGTTCTTC
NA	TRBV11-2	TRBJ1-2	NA	CASSLAQNYGYTF	TGTGCCAGCAGCTTAGCACAGAACTATGGCTACACCTTC
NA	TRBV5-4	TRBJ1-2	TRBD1	CASSLQGVYGYTF	TGTGCCAGCAGCCTTCAGGGGGTCTATGGCTACACCTTC
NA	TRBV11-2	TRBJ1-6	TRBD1	CASSLKPAGQGYSPLHF	TGTGCCAGCAGCTTAAAACCCGCGGGACAGGGATATTCACCCCTCCACTTT
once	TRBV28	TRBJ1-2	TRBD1	CASSLHGTGGGYTF	TGTGCCAGCAGTTTACACGGGACAGGGGGTGGCTACACCTTC
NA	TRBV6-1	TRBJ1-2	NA	CASSEESLKGYTF	TGTGCCAGCAGTGAAGAGTCTCTAAAGGGCTACACCTTC
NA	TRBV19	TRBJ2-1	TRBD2	CASTRVAGGNNEQFF	TGTGCCAGTACGAGAGTAGCGGGGGGGAACAATGAGCAGTTCTTC
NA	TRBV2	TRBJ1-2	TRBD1	CASSGPGQGTNYGYTF	TGTGCCAGCAGTGGCCCTGGACAGGGGACCAACTATGGCTACACCTTC
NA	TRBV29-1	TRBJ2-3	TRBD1	CSVAGQGAPDTQYF	TGCAGCGTTGCTGGACAGGGGGCTCCAGATACGCAGTATTTT